These T cell receptor beta chains were read from a single sample in a study of stem cell transplantation in POMP-related autoinflammatory disease. The protocol was immunoSEQ multiplex PCR, while the TCRdb copy is restricted to in-frame clones and leaves out a portion. Here the sample spans over 25,000 clones, around 88% being singletons. The material sequenced was CD4+ T cells from PBMCs, taken before stem cell transplantation. The origin of the receptors is a human donor with POMP-related autoinflammation and immune dysregulation (PRAID). CDR3s include the opening cysteine and the closing phenylalanine or tryptophan. Each record gives: D gene, V gene, J gene, clone size, CDR3 DNA, CDR3 protein. D genes are given only for firm matches. The size field is filled for only some rows; it gives once, few, many or a size class.

d_call: TRBD2; v_call: TRBV5-6; j_call: TRBJ2-5; clone_size: NA; cdr3_nt: TGTGCCAGCAGCTCGGGACTAGCGGGGGGCTGGGGGGAGACCCAGTACTTC; cdr3_aa: CASSSGLAGGWGETQYF
d_call: NA; v_call: TRBV2; j_call: TRBJ1-4; clone_size: NA; cdr3_nt: TGTGCCAGCAGTTCAAACTGGGACCACCGTTTTGGAGAAAAACTGTTTTTT; cdr3_aa: CASSSNWDHRFGEKLFF
d_call: NA; v_call: TRBV2; j_call: TRBJ2-7; clone_size: few; cdr3_nt: TGTGCCAGCAGACCGGGGACGGTCGAGCAGTACTTC; cdr3_aa: CASRPGTVEQYF
d_call: NA; v_call: TRBV4-1; j_call: TRBJ1-3; clone_size: NA; cdr3_nt: TGCGCCAGCAGCCAAGATCCCCCCTCTGGAAACACCATATATTTT; cdr3_aa: CASSQDPPSGNTIYF
d_call: NA; v_call: TRBV7-3; j_call: TRBJ2-7; clone_size: NA; cdr3_nt: TGTGCCAGCAGCTTAGTAGCCGGGTACGAGCAGTACTTC; cdr3_aa: CASSLVAGYEQYF
d_call: TRBD1; v_call: TRBV5-5; j_call: TRBJ2-5; clone_size: NA; cdr3_nt: TGTGCCAGCAGCTTAGTAGGGGGCGCCGGGACCCAGTACTTC; cdr3_aa: CASSLVGGAGTQYF
d_call: TRBD2; v_call: TRBV5-4; j_call: TRBJ2-5; clone_size: NA; cdr3_nt: TGTGCCAGCAGCTTGGTAGCGGGAGGGGGGGAGACCCAGTACTTC; cdr3_aa: CASSLVAGGGETQYF
d_call: TRBD2; v_call: TRBV6-5; j_call: TRBJ2-2; clone_size: few; cdr3_nt: TGTGCCAGCAGCAGGACTAGCGGGAACACCGGGGAGCTGTTTTTT; cdr3_aa: CASSRTSGNTGELFF
d_call: NA; v_call: TRBV5-4; j_call: TRBJ2-7; clone_size: NA; cdr3_nt: TGTGCCAGCAGCTTATCTACAGGGTCTGGCTACGAGCAGTACTTC; cdr3_aa: CASSLSTGSGYEQYF
d_call: NA; v_call: TRBV10-1; j_call: TRBJ2-1; clone_size: NA; cdr3_nt: TGCGCCAGCAGTGAAGGAGGGTTCGACAATGAGCAGTTCTTC; cdr3_aa: CASSEGGFDNEQFF
d_call: TRBD2; v_call: TRBV28; j_call: TRBJ2-5; clone_size: NA; cdr3_nt: TGTGCCAGCAGTTTTCTATTAGCGGGAGAGCTCTTACGGTACTTC; cdr3_aa: CASSFLLAGELLRYF
d_call: NA; v_call: TRBV11-2; j_call: TRBJ2-1; clone_size: once; cdr3_nt: TGTGCCAGCAGCTCGCGGGGAGTTGGGAATGAGCAGTTCTTC; cdr3_aa: CASSSRGVGNEQFF
d_call: NA; v_call: TRBV5-1; j_call: TRBJ1-5; clone_size: NA; cdr3_nt: TGCGCCAGCAGCTTGACGGGGATCAGCCCTCAGCCCCAGCATTTT; cdr3_aa: CASSLTGISPQPQHF
d_call: NA; v_call: TRBV2; j_call: TRBJ1-5; clone_size: NA; cdr3_nt: TGTGCCAGCAGTGTGTATGGGGGAGGTAGTCAGCCCCAGCATTTT; cdr3_aa: CASSVYGGGSQPQHF
d_call: NA; v_call: TRBV27; j_call: TRBJ2-7; clone_size: NA; cdr3_nt: TGTGCCAGCAGTCGCCAACAGGGAGGGACCTACGAGCAGTACTTC; cdr3_aa: CASSRQQGGTYEQYF
d_call: TRBD1; v_call: TRBV5-1; j_call: TRBJ2-2; clone_size: NA; cdr3_nt: TGCGCCAGCTTTCTTGGGACAGTTAACACCGGGGAGCTGTTTTTT; cdr3_aa: CASFLGTVNTGELFF
d_call: NA; v_call: TRBV27; j_call: TRBJ1-2; clone_size: NA; cdr3_nt: TGTGCCAGCAGTAGTCAGGGTTTTGGCTACACCTTC; cdr3_aa: CASSSQGFGYTF
d_call: NA; v_call: TRBV5-4; j_call: TRBJ1-1; clone_size: NA; cdr3_nt: TGTGCCAGCAGCTTGAGGGTGAACACTGAAGCTTTCTTT; cdr3_aa: CASSLRVNTEAFF
d_call: TRBD1; v_call: TRBV6-1; j_call: TRBJ1-2; clone_size: NA; cdr3_nt: TGTGCCAGCACCACAGGGGACTTTTATGGCTACACCTTC; cdr3_aa: CASTTGDFYGYTF
d_call: TRBD1; v_call: TRBV6-1; j_call: TRBJ1-1; clone_size: NA; cdr3_nt: TGTGCCAGCAGTGAACTTAGACAGGGGGAAGGGGGTGAAGCTTTCTTT; cdr3_aa: CASSELRQGEGGEAFF
d_call: NA; v_call: TRBV4-1; j_call: TRBJ1-5; clone_size: NA; cdr3_nt: TGCGCCAGCAGCCAAGACAGGGTTTATCAGCCCCAGCATTTT; cdr3_aa: CASSQDRVYQPQHF
d_call: NA; v_call: TRBV15; j_call: TRBJ2-7; clone_size: NA; cdr3_nt: TGTGCCACCAGCTACGGGACTCAAGGGTCCCGGCACGAGCAGTACTTC; cdr3_aa: CATSYGTQGSRHEQYF
d_call: TRBD1; v_call: TRBV5-4; j_call: TRBJ2-7; clone_size: NA; cdr3_nt: TGTGCCAGCAGCTACCGGGACAGGGACTACGAGCAGTACTTC; cdr3_aa: CASSYRDRDYEQYF
d_call: NA; v_call: TRBV4-1; j_call: TRBJ1-3; clone_size: NA; cdr3_nt: TGCGCCAGCAGCTATGAGACAGCTGGAAACACCATATATTTT; cdr3_aa: CASSYETAGNTIYF
d_call: NA; v_call: TRBV10-3; j_call: TRBJ2-6; clone_size: NA; cdr3_nt: TGTGCCATCAGTGAGTCGGGACGGGGCTCTGGGGCCAACGTCCTGACTTTC; cdr3_aa: CAISESGRGSGANVLTF
d_call: NA; v_call: TRBV5-1; j_call: TRBJ1-6; clone_size: NA; cdr3_nt: TGCGCCAGCAGCTTGGCGGGACAAGGGAATTCACCCCTCCACTTT; cdr3_aa: CASSLAGQGNSPLHF
d_call: NA; v_call: TRBV21-1; j_call: TRBJ1-4; clone_size: NA; cdr3_nt: TGTGCCAGCAGCAAAGTAGCTGGGTTTAATGAAAAACTGTTTTTT; cdr3_aa: CASSKVAGFNEKLFF